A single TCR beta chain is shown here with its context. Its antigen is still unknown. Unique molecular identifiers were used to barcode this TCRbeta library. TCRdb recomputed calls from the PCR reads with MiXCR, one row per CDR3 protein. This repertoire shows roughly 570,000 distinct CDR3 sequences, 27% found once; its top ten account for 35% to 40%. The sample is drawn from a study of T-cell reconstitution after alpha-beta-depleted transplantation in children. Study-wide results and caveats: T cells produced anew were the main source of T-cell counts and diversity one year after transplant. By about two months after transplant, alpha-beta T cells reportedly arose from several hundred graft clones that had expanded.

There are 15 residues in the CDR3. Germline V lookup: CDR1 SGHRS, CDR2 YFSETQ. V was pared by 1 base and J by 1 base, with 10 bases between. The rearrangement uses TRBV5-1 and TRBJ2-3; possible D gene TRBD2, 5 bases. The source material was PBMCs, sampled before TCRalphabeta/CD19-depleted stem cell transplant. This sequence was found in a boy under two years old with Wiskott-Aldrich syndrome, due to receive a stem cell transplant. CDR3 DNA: TGCGCCAGCAGCTTGTTGGTTAGCGGCACAGATACGCAGTATTTT. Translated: CASSLLVSGTDTQYF.